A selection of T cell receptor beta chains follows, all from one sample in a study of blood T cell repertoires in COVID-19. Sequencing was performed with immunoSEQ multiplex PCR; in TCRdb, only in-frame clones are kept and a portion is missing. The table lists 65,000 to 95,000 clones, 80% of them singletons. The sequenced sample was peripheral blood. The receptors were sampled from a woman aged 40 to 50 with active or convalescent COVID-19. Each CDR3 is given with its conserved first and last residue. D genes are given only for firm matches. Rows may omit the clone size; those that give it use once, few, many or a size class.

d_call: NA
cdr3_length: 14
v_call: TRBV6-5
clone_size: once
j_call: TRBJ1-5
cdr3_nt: TGTGCCAGCAGTAGTTTCAGGGGTGACCAGCCCCAGCATTTT
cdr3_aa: CASSSFRGDQPQHF

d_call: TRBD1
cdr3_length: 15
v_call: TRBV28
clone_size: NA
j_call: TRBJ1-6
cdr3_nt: TGTGCCAGCAGTCGGACAGGGGAGGCTAATTCACCCCTCCACTTT
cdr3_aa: CASSRTGEANSPLHF

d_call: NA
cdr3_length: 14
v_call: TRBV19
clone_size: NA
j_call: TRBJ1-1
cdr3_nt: TGTGCCAGTAAGAACAGGGAAATGAACACTGAAGCTTTCTTT
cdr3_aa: CASKNREMNTEAFF

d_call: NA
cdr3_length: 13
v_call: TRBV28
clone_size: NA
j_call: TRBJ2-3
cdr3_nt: TGTGCCAGCATCCTCGCAGGCACAGATACGCAGTATTTT
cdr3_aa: CASILAGTDTQYF

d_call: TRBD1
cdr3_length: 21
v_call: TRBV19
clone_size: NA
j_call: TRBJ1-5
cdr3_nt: TGTGCCAGTAGTATTAAAATGGGTGGACAGGGGTACAGTTTGAGCAATCAGCCCCAGCATTTT
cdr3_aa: CASSIKMGGQGYSLSNQPQHF

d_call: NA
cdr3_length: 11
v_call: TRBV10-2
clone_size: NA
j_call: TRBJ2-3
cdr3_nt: TGCGCCAGCAGTGGTTCCTCCCTCCGTGTGTTT
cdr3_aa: CASSGSSLRVF

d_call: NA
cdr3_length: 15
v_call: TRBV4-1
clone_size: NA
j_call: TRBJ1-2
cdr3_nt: TGCGCCAGCAGCCCAGAGGGCGGAGGGGTAAATGGCTACACCTTC
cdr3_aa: CASSPEGGGVNGYTF

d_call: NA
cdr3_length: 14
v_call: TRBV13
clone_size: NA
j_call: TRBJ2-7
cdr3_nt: TGTGCCAGCAGCTTAGGGGCTAAGGGGTACGAGCAGTACTTC
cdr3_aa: CASSLGAKGYEQYF

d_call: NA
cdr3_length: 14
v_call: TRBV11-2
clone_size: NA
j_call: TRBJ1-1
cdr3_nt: TGTGCCAGCAGCTGGGGACAACTGAACACTGAAGCTTTCTTT
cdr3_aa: CASSWGQLNTEAFF

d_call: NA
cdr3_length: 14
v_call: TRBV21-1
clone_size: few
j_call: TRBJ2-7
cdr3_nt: TGTGCCAGCAGGCTAGCGGGAAGCTCCTACGAGCAGTACTTC
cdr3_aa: CASRLAGSSYEQYF

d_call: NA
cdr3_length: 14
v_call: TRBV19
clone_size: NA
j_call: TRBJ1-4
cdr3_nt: TGTGCCAGTAACTGGGGCGCAGCAAATGAAAAACTGTTTTTT
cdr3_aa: CASNWGAANEKLFF

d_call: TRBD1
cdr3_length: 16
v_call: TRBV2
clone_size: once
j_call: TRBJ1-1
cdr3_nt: TGTGCCAGCAGAAGTGAGGTCGGGACAGGGAACACTGAAGCTTTCTTT
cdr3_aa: CASRSEVGTGNTEAFF

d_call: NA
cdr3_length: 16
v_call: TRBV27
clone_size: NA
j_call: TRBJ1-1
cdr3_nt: TGTGCCAGCAGTTTCGGGTCAGGGCAACCGAACACTGAAGCTTTCTTT
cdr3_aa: CASSFGSGQPNTEAFF

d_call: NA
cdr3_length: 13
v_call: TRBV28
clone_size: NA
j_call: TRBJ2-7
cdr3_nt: TGTGCCAGCACCAGACTCGCGGGGTACGAGCAGTACTTC
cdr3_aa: CASTRLAGYEQYF

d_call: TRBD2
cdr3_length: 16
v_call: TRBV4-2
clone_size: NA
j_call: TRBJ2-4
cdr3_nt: TGTGCCAGCAGCAATGGACTAGCGGGGGTTCAAAACATTCAGTACTTC
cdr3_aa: CASSNGLAGVQNIQYF

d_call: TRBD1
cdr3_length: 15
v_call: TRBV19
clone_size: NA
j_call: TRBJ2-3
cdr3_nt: TGTGCCAGCCAAAGGGACAGGGGATCCACAGATACGCAGTATTTT
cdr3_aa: CASQRDRGSTDTQYF

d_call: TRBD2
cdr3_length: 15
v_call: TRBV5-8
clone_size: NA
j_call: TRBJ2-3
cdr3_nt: TGTGCCAGCAGCTTTGGTTCAGCGGGGGCAGATACGCAGTATTTT
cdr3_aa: CASSFGSAGADTQYF

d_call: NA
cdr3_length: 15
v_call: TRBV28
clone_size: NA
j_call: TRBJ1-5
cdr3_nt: TGTGCCAGCAGAGTCACCCAGGGGCGGAATCAGCCCCAGCATTTT
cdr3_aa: CASRVTQGRNQPQHF

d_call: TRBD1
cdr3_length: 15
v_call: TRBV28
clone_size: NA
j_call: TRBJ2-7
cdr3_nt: TGTGCCAGCAGGTCTCCGGGACAGGGGGCATCCGAGCAGTACTTC
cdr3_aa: CASRSPGQGASEQYF

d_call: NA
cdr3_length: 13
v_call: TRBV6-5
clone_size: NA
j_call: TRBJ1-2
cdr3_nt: TGTGCCAGCAGACCGCAGGGCGTGGGGGGCTACACCTTC
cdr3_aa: CASRPQGVGGYTF

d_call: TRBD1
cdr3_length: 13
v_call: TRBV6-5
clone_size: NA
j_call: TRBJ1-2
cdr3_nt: TGTGCCAGCAGCCAGACAGGGATCTATGGCTACACCTTC
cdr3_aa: CASSQTGIYGYTF

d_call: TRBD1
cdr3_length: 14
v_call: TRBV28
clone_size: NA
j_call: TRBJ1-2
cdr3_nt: TGTGCCAGCAGTTTAGACAGGGCCAACTATGGCTACACCTTC
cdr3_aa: CASSLDRANYGYTF

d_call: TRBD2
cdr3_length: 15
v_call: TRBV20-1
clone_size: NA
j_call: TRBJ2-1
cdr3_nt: TGCAGTGCTAGTGTGGGAGGGTGGTCCTACAATGAGCAGTTCTTC
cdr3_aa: CSASVGGWSYNEQFF

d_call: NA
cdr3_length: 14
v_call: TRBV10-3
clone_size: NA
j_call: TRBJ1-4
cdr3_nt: TGTGCCATCAGTGCGGGGACAACTAATGAAAAACTGTTTTTT
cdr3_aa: CAISAGTTNEKLFF

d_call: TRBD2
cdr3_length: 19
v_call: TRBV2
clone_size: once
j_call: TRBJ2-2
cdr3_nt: TGTGCCAGCAGCGCCCCCCCGTTTGCTAGCGGGATTATAACCGGGGAGCTGTTTTTT
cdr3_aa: CASSAPPFASGIITGELFF

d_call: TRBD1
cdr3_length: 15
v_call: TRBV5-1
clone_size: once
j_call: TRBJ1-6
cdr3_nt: TGCGCCAGCAGCTATTTGACAGGGGATAATTCACCCCTCCACTTT
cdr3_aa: CASSYLTGDNSPLHF

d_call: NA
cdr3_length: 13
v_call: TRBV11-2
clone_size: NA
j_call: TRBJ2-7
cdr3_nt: TGTGCCAGCAGCTTAGCCCCTAGCTACGAGCAGTACTTC
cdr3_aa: CASSLAPSYEQYF

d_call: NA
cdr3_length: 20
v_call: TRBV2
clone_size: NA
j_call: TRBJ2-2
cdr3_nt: TGTGCCAGCAGTGAACGCCCGGTAACCCTCTTGAGCGCAGACACCGGGGAGCTGTTTTTT
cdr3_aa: CASSERPVTLLSADTGELFF

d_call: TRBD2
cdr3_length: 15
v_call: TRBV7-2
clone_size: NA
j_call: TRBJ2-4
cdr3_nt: TGTGCCAGCAGCGCACTGTCGGGGGGTCAACTCATTCAGTACTTC
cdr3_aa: CASSALSGGQLIQYF

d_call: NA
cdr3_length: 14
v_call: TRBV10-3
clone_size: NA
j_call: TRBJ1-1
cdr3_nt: TGTGCCATCAGGATACAGGTGGGAGGCACTGAAGCTTTCTTT
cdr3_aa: CAIRIQVGGTEAFF

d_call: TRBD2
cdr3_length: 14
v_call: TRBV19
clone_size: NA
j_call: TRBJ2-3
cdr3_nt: TGTGCCAGTAGTATACGGACTAGGGCAGATACGCAGTATTTT
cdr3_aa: CASSIRTRADTQYF

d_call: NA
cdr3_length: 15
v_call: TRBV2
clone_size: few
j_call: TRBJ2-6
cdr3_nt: TGTGCCAGCAGTGGGGCCGACTCTGGGGCCAACGTCCTGACTTTC
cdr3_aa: CASSGADSGANVLTF